This passage covers 26 T cell receptor beta chains from one sample sequenced in a study of T cells in Graves' hyperthyroidism and ophthalmopathy (dated by TCRdb to about 2019). Library creation used multiplex PCR. Data came from an Illumina HiSeq 2000. The TCR beta CDR3 regions were amplified from the RNA transcripts. A first-round RT-PCR of the TCR CDR3 used the HTBI primer set with the Qiagen OneStep RT-PCR kit. TCRdb reran the public reads through fastp at Q25 and MiXCR, keeping productive beta chains. Rows with one shared CDR3 protein collapse into an entry with the most common genes and DNA. The sample table contains around 620,000 distinct CDR3 sequences; only one count was recorded for around 15% of them. The ten biggest clones cover around 4% of the sample. Sequenced: blood. The receptors were sampled from a woman aged 30 to 39 with Graves' hyperthyroidism.

This clonotype was counted ten times or more. This chain connects TRBV6-1 to TRBJ2-1, with no clear D. The germline V gene encodes CDR1 MNHNS and CDR2 SASEGT. V dropped 6 bases and J dropped 0 bases, with 12 bases sitting between them. CDR3 length: 15 amino acids. The CDR3 DNA reads as TGTGCCAGCAGGAGTCCTTACCTCTCCTACAATGAGCAGTTCTTC. This sequence encodes CASRSPYLSYNEQFF.

With regard to this clonotype: One end of the junction varies from germline; a read error may be responsible. J is TRBJ1-1 and V is TRBV18; 7 bases are shared with TRBD1. This CDR3 has 17 residues. Germline V gives CDR1 KGHSH, CDR2 LQKENI. The CDR3 bases are TGTGCCAGCTCACCGTTCGTCTCGACAGGGCTGAACACTGAAGCTTCCTTT. The encoded protein is CASSPFVSTGLNTEASF.

The table lists this clonotype with many counts. This chain joins TRBV14 and TRBJ1-1; D unresolved. Per germline, CDR1 SGHDN and CDR2 FVKESK. Trimming removed 3 bases from V and 0 bases from J, with 5 bases in between. CDR3 size: 13 residues. The CDR3 is CASSQTVNTEAFF. The CDR3 nucleotides read TGTGCCAGCAGCCAGACGGTGAACACTGAAGCTTTCTTT.

In this sample, this clonotype turned up once. The junction departs from the called germline gene at one end, perhaps through a read error. The rearrangement joins TRBV7-9 to TRBJ2-4; the D is unclear. This CDR3 region has 19 residues. CDR1 and CDR2 (germline): SEHNR, FQNEAQ (reference sequence). CDR3 in DNA: TGCGCCAGCAGCCAAGGTTATAGGTCGATAAGCCCAGCCAAAAACATTCAGTACTTC. Its protein is CASSQGYRSISPAKNIQYF.

This CDR3 is CASSLGGVVNGYTF. The CDR3 bases are TGCGCCAGCAGCTTGGGGGGAGTCGTCAATGGCTACACCTTC. This chain uses TRBV5-1 with TRBJ1-2; D call uncertain. The CDR3 length is 14 residues. Germline-derived CDR1 and CDR2 are SGHRS and YFSETQ. V was clipped by 0 bases and J by 6 bases, with 12 bases between them.

The chain couples TRBV9 to TRBJ2-2, with 12 bases that match TRBD1. V dropped 1 base and J dropped 7; count of bases not matched to a gene: 17. The CDR3 is made up of 20 amino acids. The germline V gene encodes CDR1 SGDLS and CDR2 YYNGEE. In nucleotides, the CDR3 is TGTGCCAGCAGCGTAAAAGTCGGAGGGGGACAGGGGGCGTCGGACGGGGAGCTGTTTTTT. Its translation: CASSVKVGGGQGASDGELFF.

The rearrangement links TRBV11-2 to TRBJ2-1; TRBD2 matches 9 bases. Unmatched junction bases numbered 8, after V lost 2 bases and J lost 6 bases. The CDR3 length is 16 residues. From germline, CDR1 is SGHAT and CDR2 FQNNGV. CDR3 nucleotides: TGTGCCAGCAGCTTATGGCGGGAGGGTCCCGGCAATGAGCAGTTCTTC. Translated, it gives CASSLWREGPGNEQFF.

This clonotype was picked up many times. This chain uses TRBV7-2 with TRBJ1-2; no firm D call. CDR1 and CDR2 (germline): SGHTA, FQGNSA. CDR3 length: 12 amino acids. The germline V and J ends were trimmed by 4 bases and 7 bases, with 10 bases remaining between them. The CDR3 here is CASSSPVSGYTF. CDR3 coding DNA: TGTGCCAGCAGCTCCCCGGTCTCTGGCTACACCTTC. Variable domain in full (rest from reference TRBV7-2 and TRBJ1-2): GAGVSQSPSNKVTEKGKDVELRCDPISGHTALYWYRQSLGQGLEFLIYFQGNSAPDKSGLPSDRFSAERTGGSVSTLTIQRTQQEDSAVYLCASSSPVSGYTFGSGTRLTVV.

A single count supports this clonotype. As DNA, the CDR3 is TGTGCCAGCAGCTTGGGGGCAGCCAGCTCTGGAAACACCATATATTTT. This codes for CASSLGAASSGNTIYF. The V call is TRBV5-5, the J call TRBJ1-3; unclear D gene. V shed 0 bases and J shed 0 bases, with 10 bases lying between them. Germline assignment: CDR1 SGHKS and CDR2 YYEKEE (reference sequence). This CDR3 contains 16 residues.

This clonotype was found a few times. The chain uses TRBV5-6 and TRBJ2-7; tentative D call: TRBD1 (5 bases). CDR1 and CDR2 from the germline V gene are SGHDT and YYEEEE. The CDR3 has 12 amino acids. V dropped 10 bases and J dropped 2 bases, with 13 bases sitting between them. CDR3 nucleotides: TGTGCCCTTCGTGGCAGGGCCTACGAGCAGTACTTC. It is translated as CALRGRAYEQYF.

This clonotype showed up just a few times. CDR3 region: CSANGRANSPLHF. For the CDR3, the DNA is TGCAGTGCTAATGGCAGGGCCAATTCACCCCTCCACTTT. V and J are TRBV20-1 and TRBJ1-6, with D tentatively TRBD1 (5 bases). The CDR3 runs 13 residues. Germline V gene lookup returns CDR1 DFQATT and CDR2 SNEGSKA (reference sequence). Trimming removed 4 bases at V and 7 bases at J, with 11 bases between.

There are a few counts of this clonotype. This chain uses TRBV7-2 with TRBJ2-1; no definite D call. The CDR3 has 15 residues. Germline lookup yields CDR1 SGHTA and CDR2 FQGNSA. V lost 0 bases and J lost 0, with 6 bases in between. The CDR3, as DNA: TGTGCCAGCAGCTTAGCGTGGAGCTCCTACAATGAGCAGTTCTTC. This encodes CASSLAWSSYNEQFF.

The chain combines TRBV20-1 with TRBJ2-2; 10 bases line up with TRBD2. This CDR3 is 15 amino acids long. Per the germline V gene, CDR1 is DFQATT and CDR2 is SNEGSKA (reference sequence). J lost 5 bases, V lost 6 bases, and 9 bases had no gene match. CDR3 region: CSALSTGLATGELFF. DNA of the CDR3: TGCAGTGCCCTATCAACGGGACTAGCGACCGGGGAGCTGTTTTTT.

This clonotype was recorded many times. The chain recombines TRBV28 with TRBJ1-4; TRBD1 aligns across 7 bases. The ends lost 2 bases at V and 8 bases at J; junction bases unmatched: 8. Germline CDR1 is MDHEN and CDR2 is SYDVKM. This CDR3 has 15 residues. CDR3 sequence: CASSLIIGTAEKLFF. CDR3 nucleotides: TGTGCCAGCAGTTTAATAATCGGGACAGCAGAAAAACTGTTTTTT.

The chain links TRBV28 to TRBJ1-4, with D perhaps matching TRBD1 (6 bases). In germline, CDR1 is MDHEN, CDR2 SYDVKM. This CDR3 is 17 amino acids long. Trimming left V 8 bases short and J 0 bases short, with 19 bases between. The chain's CDR3 is CASPFSGGSTTNEKLFF. In DNA form, the CDR3 reads TGTGCCAGCCCTTTCTCGGGGGGCTCCACAACTAATGAAAAACTGTTTTTT.

This clonotype has just a few counts. The chain couples TRBV20-1 to TRBJ2-3; D remains ambiguous. Germline CDR1 reads DFQATT; CDR2 reads SNEGSKA (reference sequence). V was pared by 3 bases and J by 1 base, with 8 bases between. The CDR3 totals 13 residues. Here the CDR3 reads CSASTFRTDTQYF. CDR3 sequence (DNA): TGCAGTGCTAGCACTTTTCGCACAGATACGCAGTATTTT.

This clonotype was counted ten times or more. The chain has TRBV12-3 or TRBV12-4 and TRBJ2-1; TRBD2 matches at 10 bases. The J segment lost 4 bases and the V segment lost 5 bases, leaving 8 bases of the junction unmatched. The CDR3 loop spans 16 amino acids. In DNA, the CDR3 is TGTGCCAGCAGTAACCGACTAGCGGGTTCATACAATGAGCAGTTCTTC. Protein: CASSNRLAGSYNEQFF.

This clonotype was counted only a few times. This chain joins TRBV24-1 and TRBJ2-1; no reliable D call. The CDR3 length is 13 residues. The ends were cut back, 5 bases at V and 4 bases at J, with 8 bases in the middle. Germline CDR1 KGHDR, CDR2 SFDVKD. CDR3 DNA sequence: TGTGCCACCAGTGCCCAGACTTACAATGAGCAGTTCTTC. Its protein product is CATSAQTYNEQFF.

The V gene is TRBV24-1, the J gene TRBJ2-1, with D unresolved. CDR1 is KGHDR, CDR2 SFDVKD, per germline. V lost 4 bases to trimming and J lost 6 bases, with 15 bases between them. This CDR3 region has 15 residues. CDR3 amino acids: CATSDVQGRINEQFF. In DNA, the CDR3 is TGTGCCACCAGTGACGTCCAAGGGCGCATCAATGAGCAGTTCTTC.

This clonotype has a count of ten or more. The gene calls are TRBV3-1 and TRBJ1-2, with 10 bases matching TRBD1. This CDR3 spans 16 amino acids. J lost 5 bases, V lost 2 bases, and 8 bases had no gene match. Germline lookup yields CDR1 LGHDT and CDR2 YNNKEL (reference sequence). In DNA form, the CDR3 reads TGTGCCAGCAGCCAACTAGGGGACAGGGGTTTTTATGGCTACACCTTC. Encoded protein: CASSQLGDRGFYGYTF. The entire variable domain, with the rest obtained from reference TRBV3-1 and TRBJ1-2, is as follows: DTAVSQTPKYLVTQMGNDKSIKCEQNLGHDTMYWYKQDSKKFLKIMFSYNNKELIINETVPNRFSPKSPDKAHLNLHINSLELGDSAVYFCASSQLGDRGFYGYTFGSGTRLTVV.

The chain recombines TRBV7-9 with TRBJ2-1; 7 bases map to TRBD2. Germline V lookup: CDR1 SEHNR, CDR2 FQNEAQ (reference sequence). CDR3 length: 15 residues. J was trimmed by 4 bases and V by 4 bases; bases with no gene match: 7. CDR3 coding DNA: TGTGCCAGCAGCTATAGGACTAGTGAGTACAATGAGCAGTTCTTC. Translated, it gives CASSYRTSEYNEQFF.

This clonotype has a count of ten or more. The chain employs TRBV28 and TRBJ2-7; D is undetermined. Germline lookup yields CDR1 MDHEN and CDR2 SYDVKM. This CDR3 contains 15 residues. Deletions cut 7 bases from V and 4 bases from J, with 20 bases between. This chain's CDR3 is CASTPLPEGKYEQYF. CDR3 DNA: TGTGCCAGCACCCCTCTCCCCGAAGGAAAATACGAGCAGTACTTC.

This clonotype was seen ten or more times. The chain uses TRBV12-3 or TRBV12-4 and TRBJ2-3; 7 positions agree with TRBD2. The ends lost 7 bases at V and 11 bases at J; junction bases unmatched: 6. The CDR3 is 11 amino acids. For the CDR3, the DNA is TGTGCCAGCACCCCAACTAGCGTGCAGTATTTT. It yields the protein CASTPTSVQYF.

This clonotype was found many times. This sequence joins TRBV3-1 and TRBJ2-3, with TRBD2 matching 14 bases. J gave up 0 bases and V 4 bases, and 6 bases lay outside the gene matches. This CDR3 has 18 residues. Germline V gene data show CDR1 as LGHDT and CDR2 as YNNKEL (reference sequence). The CDR3 coding sequence is TGTGCCAGCAGCCCGGGACTAGCGGGAGAGCGGAGCACAGATACGCAGTATTTT. Translating it yields CASSPGLAGERSTDTQYF.

This clonotype was observed at least ten times. The chain has TRBV27 and TRBJ2-5, with D unclear. Germline CDR1 MNHEY, CDR2 SMNVEV (reference sequence). This CDR3 is 13 amino acids long. V shed 3 bases and J shed 7 bases, with 12 bases lying between them. CDR3 protein: CASSLQRRGTQYF. CDR3 in DNA: TGTGCCAGCAGTTTGCAACGCCGAGGGACCCAGTACTTC.

This clonotype was detected ten times or more. V usage is TRBV30 and J usage is TRBJ2-3; D ambiguous. CDR3 length: 16 residues. Per germline, CDR1 GTSNPN and CDR2 SVGIG (reference sequence). V was pared by 1 base and J by 0 bases, with 14 bases between. In DNA form, the CDR3 reads TGTGCCTGGAGTGGAATGGGCCCGGCTAGCACAGATACGCAGTATTTT. It encodes CAWSGMGPASTDTQYF.